The rows below give T cell receptor beta chains drawn from one sample of a study of blood T cell repertoires in COVID-19. Only in-frame clones appear in the TCRdb table, and some are missing; sequencing was by immunoSEQ multiplex PCR. The table includes approximately 170,000 clones, approximately 86% detected once. The sample consisted of peripheral blood. The receptor set was obtained from an elderly woman with COVID-19, enrolled during active disease. Each CDR3 is given with its conserved first and last residue. The order of the fields is D gene, clone size, V gene, J gene, CDR3 protein, CDR3 DNA. A D gene is named only where the DNA matches it firmly. The size entry is marked missing in some rows and otherwise reads once, few, many or a size class.

.,once,TRBV5-1,TRBJ1-3,CASSLQASGNTIYF,TGCGCCAGCAGCCTACAGGCCTCTGGAAACACCATATATTTT
.,few,TRBV7-2,TRBJ1-1,CASSYRVNTEAFF,TGTGCCAGCAGTTACAGGGTCAACACTGAAGCTTTCTTT
TRBD2,.,TRBV20-1,TRBJ2-2,CSASRERESTGELFF,TGCAGTGCTAGTCGGGAGCGGGAGAGCACCGGGGAGCTGTTTTTT
TRBD1,.,TRBV9,TRBJ2-1,CASSVEGASLNEQFF,TGTGCCAGCAGCGTAGAGGGGGCTAGCCTGAATGAGCAGTTCTTC
.,.,TRBV19,TRBJ2-2,CASSIVAGMVTGELFF,TGTGCCAGTAGTATAGTGGCAGGGATGGTTACCGGGGAGCTGTTTTTT
TRBD1,few,TRBV4-3,TRBJ1-4,CASSQDGTAYEKLFF,TGCGCCAGCAGCCAAGATGGGACAGCGTATGAAAAACTGTTTTTT
.,.,TRBV29-1,TRBJ2-7,CSVLAGTYEQYF,TGCAGCGTTCTGGCGGGAACCTACGAGCAGTACTTC
.,.,TRBV7-2,TRBJ2-2,CASSSTGTGELFF,TGTGCCAGCAGCTCCACAGGTACCGGGGAGCTGTTTTTT
TRBD1,.,TRBV7-6,TRBJ1-1,CASSFGTGLGDTEAFF,TGTGCCAGCAGCTTTGGGACAGGGCTGGGGGACACTGAAGCTTTCTTT
TRBD1,.,TRBV7-9,TRBJ2-1,CASSSPGQGEYTEQFF,TGTGCCAGCAGCTCACCCGGACAGGGGGAGTATACTGAGCAGTTCTTC
.,.,TRBV7-9,TRBJ1-1,CASSLDMNTEAFF,TGTGCCAGCAGCTTAGATATGAACACTGAAGCTTTCTTT
TRBD1,.,TRBV7-2,TRBJ1-4,CASSLGQGRSEKLFF,TGTGCCAGCAGCTTAGGACAGGGGAGAAGTGAAAAACTGTTTTTT
TRBD2,.,TRBV29-1,TRBJ2-7,CSVVLAESYEQYF,TGCAGCGTTGTACTAGCGGAGTCCTACGAGCAGTACTTC
TRBD2,.,TRBV19,TRBJ2-5,CASSTPGGGARLETQYF,TGTGCCAGTAGTACACCCGGCGGGGGGGCGCGGTTGGAGACCCAGTACTTC
.,few,TRBV7-6,TRBJ2-2,CASSLAGQRLNTGELFF,TGTGCCAGCAGCTTAGCAGGGCAGCGGCTAAACACCGGGGAGCTGTTTTTT
TRBD1,.,TRBV6-6,TRBJ1-4,CASSDQDRVDEKLFF,TGTGCCAGCAGTGATCAGGACAGGGTCGATGAAAAACTGTTTTTT
.,.,TRBV5-1,TRBJ2-7,CASSLLGDSSYEQYF,TGCGCCAGCAGCTTGTTGGGCGACAGCTCCTACGAGCAGTACTTC
.,.,TRBV18,TRBJ2-2,CASSRDGSTGELFF,TGTGCCAGCTCCCGAGACGGGAGCACCGGGGAGCTGTTTTTT
TRBD2,.,TRBV2,TRBJ2-1,CASSSSGSRSYNEQFF,TGTGCCAGCAGTAGTAGCGGGAGCCGCTCCTACAATGAGCAGTTCTTC
.,.,TRBV10-3,TRBJ1-2,CAISEEQNYGYTF,TGTGCCATCAGCGAAGAACAAAACTATGGCTACACCTTC
TRBD2,.,TRBV27,TRBJ2-1,CASSWSGLAETKQFF,TGTGCCAGCAGTTGGTCGGGACTAGCGGAAACCAAGCAGTTCTTC
.,few,TRBV11-2,TRBJ2-2,CASSFQTANTGELFF,TGTGCCAGCAGTTTTCAGACTGCGAACACCGGGGAGCTGTTTTTT
.,.,TRBV12-3/TRBV12-4,TRBJ2-7,CASSSGVPYEQYF,TGTGCCAGCAGTTCGGGAGTCCCCTACGAGCAGTACTTC
TRBD2,few,TRBV19,TRBJ2-4,CASSMVAGGPLPKNIQYF,TGTGCCAGTAGTATGGTGGCGGGAGGGCCTTTACCCAAAAACATTCAGTACTTC
.,.,TRBV7-2,TRBJ1-3,CASSLAQTGGRNTIYF,TGTGCCAGCAGCTTAGCTCAAACAGGCGGTCGAAACACCATATATTTT
TRBD1,.,TRBV5-1,TRBJ1-1,CASSLAGGNTEAFF,TGCGCCAGCAGCTTGGCAGGGGGGAACACTGAAGCTTTCTTT
.,.,TRBV6-1,TRBJ1-6,CASSERQGNSPLHF,TGTGCCAGCAGTGAACGGCAGGGAAATTCACCCCTCCACTTT
.,.,TRBV28,TRBJ1-5,CASSFDSSNQPQHF,TGTGCCAGCAGTTTCGACAGTAGCAATCAGCCCCAGCATTTT
TRBD2,.,TRBV5-1,TRBJ2-3,CASSLYLAASTDTQYF,TGCGCCAGCAGCTTGTATCTAGCGGCCAGCACAGATACGCAGTATTTT
.,.,TRBV2,TRBJ1-2,CASKIGQGSYGYTF,TGTGCCAGCAAAATTGGGCAGGGGAGCTATGGCTACACCTTC
.,.,TRBV5-1,TRBJ1-6,CASSLAQGGNSPLHF,TGCGCCAGCAGCTTGGCGCAGGGCGGCAATTCACCCCTCCACTTT
TRBD1,.,TRBV5-5,TRBJ1-2,CASSWGQSNYGYTF,TGTGCCAGCAGCTGGGGACAGTCTAACTATGGCTACACCTTC
TRBD1,.,TRBV7-9,TRBJ1-4,CASSADRGDEKLFF,TGTGCCAGCAGCGCCGACAGGGGCGACGAAAAACTGTTTTTT
.,.,TRBV4-1,TRBJ1-4,CASSQVFPGVEKLFF,TGCGCCAGCAGCCAAGTCTTCCCGGGAGTTGAAAAACTGTTTTTT
TRBD1,.,TRBV6-1,TRBJ2-5,CASSEIWGTGQETQYF,TGTGCCAGCAGTGAAATTTGGGGGACAGGGCAAGAGACCCAGTACTTC
.,.,TRBV5-6,TRBJ1-5,CASSSGISNQPQHF,TGTGCCAGCAGCTCCGGGATCAGCAATCAGCCCCAGCATTTT
TRBD1,.,TRBV3-1/TRBV3-2,TRBJ2-5,CASGQGVGETQYF,TGTGCCAGCGGACAGGGGGTTGGGGAGACCCAGTACTTC
TRBD2,.,TRBV9,TRBJ2-7,CASSPLAGTSAAYEQYF,TGTGCCAGCAGCCCTCTGGCCGGGACTAGCGCTGCCTACGAGCAGTACTTC
.,.,TRBV6-5,TRBJ2-2,CASRKTQGTGELFF,TGTGCCAGCAGAAAGACCCAGGGGACCGGGGAGCTGTTTTTT
TRBD1,.,TRBV28,TRBJ1-5,CASDVMDRGSQPQHF,TGTGCCAGCGACGTAATGGACAGGGGAAGTCAGCCCCAGCATTTT
TRBD2,.,TRBV19,TRBJ2-2,CASSPPIGGRANTGELFF,TGTGCCAGTAGTCCCCCAATTGGGGGGAGGGCGAACACCGGGGAGCTGTTTTTT
TRBD2,.,TRBV5-1,TRBJ2-1,CASSLDSGSWSYNEQFF,TGCGCCAGCAGCTTGGACAGCGGGAGTTGGTCCTACAATGAGCAGTTCTTC
.,.,TRBV28,TRBJ2-5,CASSKGVFEGRKETQYF,TGTGCCAGTTCTAAGGGGGTCTTCGAGGGACGGAAAGAGACCCAGTACTTC
.,.,TRBV4-3,TRBJ2-3,CASSSELYPDTQYF,TGCGCCAGCAGCTCCGAGTTGTATCCAGATACGCAGTATTTT
.,.,TRBV6-2/TRBV6-3,TRBJ2-7,CASSAGQFGEQYF,TGTGCCAGCAGTGCCGGACAGTTCGGCGAGCAGTACTTC
.,.,TRBV5-6,TRBJ2-5,CASSLGAGGETQYF,TGTGCCAGCAGCTTGGGGGCAGGTGGGGAGACCCAGTACTTC
TRBD1,.,TRBV28,TRBJ1-5,CASRGTVGQPQHF,TGTGCCAGCAGGGGGACAGTGGGTCAGCCCCAGCATTTT